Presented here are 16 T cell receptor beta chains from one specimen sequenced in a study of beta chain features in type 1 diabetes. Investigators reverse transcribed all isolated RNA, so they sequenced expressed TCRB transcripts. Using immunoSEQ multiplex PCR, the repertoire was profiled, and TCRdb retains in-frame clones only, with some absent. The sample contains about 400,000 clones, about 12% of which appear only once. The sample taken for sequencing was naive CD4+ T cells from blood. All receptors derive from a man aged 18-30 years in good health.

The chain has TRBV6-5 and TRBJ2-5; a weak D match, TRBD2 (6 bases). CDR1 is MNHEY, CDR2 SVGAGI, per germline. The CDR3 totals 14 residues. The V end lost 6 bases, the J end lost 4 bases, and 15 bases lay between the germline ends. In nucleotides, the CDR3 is TGTGCCAGCAGAGCCTCTAACGGGAGAGAGACCCAGTACTTC. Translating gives CASRASNGRETQYF.

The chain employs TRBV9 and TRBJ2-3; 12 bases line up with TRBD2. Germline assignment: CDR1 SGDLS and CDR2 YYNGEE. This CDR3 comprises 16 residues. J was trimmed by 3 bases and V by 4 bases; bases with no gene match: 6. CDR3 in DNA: TGTGCCAGCAGCCCGGAGACTAGCGGGAGAACAGATACGCAGTATTTT. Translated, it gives CASSPETSGRTDTQYF.

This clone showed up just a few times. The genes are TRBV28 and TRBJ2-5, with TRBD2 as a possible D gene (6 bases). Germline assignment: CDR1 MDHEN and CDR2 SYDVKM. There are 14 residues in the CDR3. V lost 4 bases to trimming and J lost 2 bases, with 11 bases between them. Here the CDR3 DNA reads TGTGCCAGCAGTTCCCCGGGACTTCAAGAGACCCAGTACTTC. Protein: CASSSPGLQETQYF. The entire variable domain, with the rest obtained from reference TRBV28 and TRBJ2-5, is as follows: DVKVTQSSRYLVKRTGEKVFLECVQDMDHENMFWYRQDPGLGLRLIYFSYDVKMKEKGDIPEGYSVSREKKERFSLILESASTNQTSMYLCASSSPGLQETQYFGPGTRLLVL.

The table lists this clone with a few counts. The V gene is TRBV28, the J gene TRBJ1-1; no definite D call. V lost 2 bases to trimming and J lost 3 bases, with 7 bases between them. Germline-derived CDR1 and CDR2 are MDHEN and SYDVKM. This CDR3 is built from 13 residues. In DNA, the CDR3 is TGTGCCAGCAGTTTAGATGGAGACACTGAAGCTTTCTTT. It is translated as CASSLDGDTEAFF.

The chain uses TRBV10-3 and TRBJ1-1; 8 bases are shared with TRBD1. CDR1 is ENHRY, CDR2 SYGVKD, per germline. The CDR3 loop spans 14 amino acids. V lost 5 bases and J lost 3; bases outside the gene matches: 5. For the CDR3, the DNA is TGTGCCATCAGTTTAGGACAGGGCGACACTGAAGCTTTCTTT. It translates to CAISLGQGDTEAFF.

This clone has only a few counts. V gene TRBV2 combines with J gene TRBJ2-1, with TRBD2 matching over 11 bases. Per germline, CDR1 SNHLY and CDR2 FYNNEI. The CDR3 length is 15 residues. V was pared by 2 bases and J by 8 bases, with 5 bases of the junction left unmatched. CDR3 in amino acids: CASSELAGGGDEQFF. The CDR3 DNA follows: TGTGCCAGCAGTGAACTAGCGGGAGGTGGGGATGAGCAGTTCTTC.

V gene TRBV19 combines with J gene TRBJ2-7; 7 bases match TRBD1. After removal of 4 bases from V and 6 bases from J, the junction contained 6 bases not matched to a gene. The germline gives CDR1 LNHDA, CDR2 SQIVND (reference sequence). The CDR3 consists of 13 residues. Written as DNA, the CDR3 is TGTGCCAGTAGTACGACCGGGGACAGCGAGCAGTACTTC. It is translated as CASSTTGDSEQYF.

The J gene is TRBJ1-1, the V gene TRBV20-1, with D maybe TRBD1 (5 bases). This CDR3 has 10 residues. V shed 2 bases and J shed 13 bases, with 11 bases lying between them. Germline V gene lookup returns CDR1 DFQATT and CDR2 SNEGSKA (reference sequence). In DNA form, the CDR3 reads TGCAGTGCTAGACTCCGACAGAGTTTCTTT. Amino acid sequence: CSARLRQSFF.

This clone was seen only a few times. The CDR3 loop is CATSRDLRQGANEQFF. CDR3 nucleotides: TGTGCCACCAGCAGAGATCTCCGACAGGGGGCGAATGAGCAGTTCTTC. The V call is TRBV15, the J call TRBJ2-1, with 10 bases fitting TRBD1. V dropped 0 bases and J dropped 7; count of bases not matched to a gene: 6. In germline, CDR1 is LNHNV, CDR2 YYDKDF (reference sequence). This CDR3 comprises 16 residues.

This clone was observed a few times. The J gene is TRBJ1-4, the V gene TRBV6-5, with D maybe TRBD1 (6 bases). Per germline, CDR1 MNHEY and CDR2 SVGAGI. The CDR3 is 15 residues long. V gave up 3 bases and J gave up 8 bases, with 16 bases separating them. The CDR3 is CASSYYRGGREKLFF. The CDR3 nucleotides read TGTGCCAGCAGTTATTATCGTGGGGGCCGGGAAAAACTGTTTTTT.

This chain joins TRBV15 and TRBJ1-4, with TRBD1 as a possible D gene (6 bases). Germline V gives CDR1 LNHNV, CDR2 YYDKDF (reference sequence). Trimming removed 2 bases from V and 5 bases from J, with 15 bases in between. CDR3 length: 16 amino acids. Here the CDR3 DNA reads TGTGCCACCAGCAGAATCAGGGGACGGGTAAATGAAAAACTGTTTTTT. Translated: CATSRIRGRVNEKLFF.

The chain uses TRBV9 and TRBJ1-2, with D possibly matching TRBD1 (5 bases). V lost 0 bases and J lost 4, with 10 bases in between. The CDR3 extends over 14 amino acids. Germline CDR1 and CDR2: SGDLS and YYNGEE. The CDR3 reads CASSVEDSLYGYTF. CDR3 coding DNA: TGTGCCAGCAGCGTAGAAGACAGCCTCTATGGCTACACCTTC.

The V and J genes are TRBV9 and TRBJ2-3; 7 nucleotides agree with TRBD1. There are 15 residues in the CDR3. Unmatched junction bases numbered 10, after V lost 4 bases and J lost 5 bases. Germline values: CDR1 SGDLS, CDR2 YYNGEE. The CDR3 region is CASSPRIQGRDTQYF. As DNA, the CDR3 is TGTGCCAGCAGCCCTAGGATACAGGGGAGAGATACGCAGTATTTT.

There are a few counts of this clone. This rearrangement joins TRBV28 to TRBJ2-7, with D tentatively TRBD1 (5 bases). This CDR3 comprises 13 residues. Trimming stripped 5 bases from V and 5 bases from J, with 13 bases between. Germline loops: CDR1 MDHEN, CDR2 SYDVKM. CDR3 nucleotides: TGTGCCAGCAGTCCGTCAGACAGAAACGAGCAGTACTTC. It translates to CASSPSDRNEQYF.

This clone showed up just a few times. The CDR3 nucleotides read TGTGCCAGCAGCCAAGAATACGCAGGGCCCTACAATGAGCAGTTCTTC. Encoded protein: CASSQEYAGPYNEQFF. The V gene is TRBV4-2, the J gene TRBJ2-1; the D gene is possibly TRBD1 (5 bases). The V end was cut by 0 bases, the J end by 2 bases, with 11 bases between. CDR3 length: 16 amino acids. Germline loops: CDR1 LGHNA, CDR2 YNFKEQ.

The CDR3 nucleotides are TGTGCCAGCAGCTTTTCCCTAGGAGGGCAGTTCTTC. Translating it yields CASSFSLGGQFF. The chain carries TRBV11-2 and TRBJ2-1; the D gene is possibly TRBD2 (5 bases). From germline, CDR1 is SGHAT and CDR2 FQNNGV. V was cut by 3 bases and J by 12 bases, with 12 bases left in between. The CDR3 runs 12 residues.